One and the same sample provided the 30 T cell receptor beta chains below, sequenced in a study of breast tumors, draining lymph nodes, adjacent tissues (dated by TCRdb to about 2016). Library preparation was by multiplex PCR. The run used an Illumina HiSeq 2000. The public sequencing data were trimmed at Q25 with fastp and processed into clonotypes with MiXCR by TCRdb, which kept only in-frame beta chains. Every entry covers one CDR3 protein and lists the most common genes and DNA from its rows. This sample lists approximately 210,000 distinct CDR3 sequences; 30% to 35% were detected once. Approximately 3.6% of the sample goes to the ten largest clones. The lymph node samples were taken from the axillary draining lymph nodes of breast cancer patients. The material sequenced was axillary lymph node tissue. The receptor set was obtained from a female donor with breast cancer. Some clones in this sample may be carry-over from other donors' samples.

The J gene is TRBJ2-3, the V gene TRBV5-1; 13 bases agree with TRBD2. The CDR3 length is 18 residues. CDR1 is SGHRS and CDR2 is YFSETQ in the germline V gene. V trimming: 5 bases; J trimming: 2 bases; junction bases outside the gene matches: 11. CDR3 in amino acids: CASRQGVGTSGTTDTQYF. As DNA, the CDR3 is TGCGCCAGCAGACAGGGGGTCGGGACTAGCGGGACCACAGATACGCAGTATTTT.

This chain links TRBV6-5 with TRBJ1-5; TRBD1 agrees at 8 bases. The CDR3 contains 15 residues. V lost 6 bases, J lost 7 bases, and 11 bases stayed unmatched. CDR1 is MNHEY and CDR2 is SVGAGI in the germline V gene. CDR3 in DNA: TGTGCCAGCAGATTACGCTCACAGGGGGTACAGCCCCAGCATTTT. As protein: CASRLRSQGVQPQHF.

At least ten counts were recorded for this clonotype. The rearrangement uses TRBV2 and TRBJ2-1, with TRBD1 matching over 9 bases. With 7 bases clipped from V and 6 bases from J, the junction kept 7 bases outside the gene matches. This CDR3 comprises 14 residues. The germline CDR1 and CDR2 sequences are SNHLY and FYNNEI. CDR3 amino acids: CASTLGQGINEQFF. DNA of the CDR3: TGTGCCAGCACTCTGGGACAGGGTATCAATGAGCAGTTCTTC. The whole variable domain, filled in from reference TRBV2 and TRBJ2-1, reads EPEVTQTPSHQVTQMGQEVILRCVPISNHLYFYWYRQILGQKVEFLVSFYNNEISEKSEIFDDQFSVERPDGSNFTLKIRSTKLEDSAMYFCASTLGQGINEQFFGPGTRLTVL.

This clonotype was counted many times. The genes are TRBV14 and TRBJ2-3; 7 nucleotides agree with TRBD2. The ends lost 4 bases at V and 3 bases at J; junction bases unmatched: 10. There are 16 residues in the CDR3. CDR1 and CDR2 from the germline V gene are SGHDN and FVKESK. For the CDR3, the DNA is TGTGCCAGCAGCCCCGTAGGCGGGAGAGGGACAGATACGCAGTATTTT. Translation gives CASSPVGGRGTDTQYF.

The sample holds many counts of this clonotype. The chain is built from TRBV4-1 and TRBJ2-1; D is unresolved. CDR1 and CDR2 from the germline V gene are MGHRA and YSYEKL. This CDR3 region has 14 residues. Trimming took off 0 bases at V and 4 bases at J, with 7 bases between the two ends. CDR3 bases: TGCGCCAGCAGCCAAGAAGAACAGTACAATGAGCAGTTCTTC. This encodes CASSQEEQYNEQFF.

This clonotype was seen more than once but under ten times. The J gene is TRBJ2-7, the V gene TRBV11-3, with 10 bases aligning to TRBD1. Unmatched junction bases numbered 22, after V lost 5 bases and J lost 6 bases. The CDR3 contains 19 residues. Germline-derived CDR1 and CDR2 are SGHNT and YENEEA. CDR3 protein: CASSANIPPSGQGDGEQYF. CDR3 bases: TGTGCCAGCAGCGCCAATATTCCCCCAAGTGGACAGGGGGACGGCGAGCAGTACTTC. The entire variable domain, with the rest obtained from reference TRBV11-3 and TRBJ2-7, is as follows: EAGVVQSPRYKIIEKKQPVAFWCNPISGHNTLYWYLQNLGQGPELLIRYENEEAVDDSQLPKDRFSAERLKGVDSTLKIQPAELGDSAVYLCASSANIPPSGQGDGEQYFGPGTRLTVT.

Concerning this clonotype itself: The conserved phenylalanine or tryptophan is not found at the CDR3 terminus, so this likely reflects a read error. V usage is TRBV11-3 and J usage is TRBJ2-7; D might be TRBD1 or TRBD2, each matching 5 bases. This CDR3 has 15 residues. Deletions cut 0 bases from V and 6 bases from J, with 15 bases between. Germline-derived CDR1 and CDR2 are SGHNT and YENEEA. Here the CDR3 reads CASSLDQLGTAEQYL. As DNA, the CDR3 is TGTGCCAGCAGCTTAGATCAATTAGGGACCGCCGAGCAGTACCTC.

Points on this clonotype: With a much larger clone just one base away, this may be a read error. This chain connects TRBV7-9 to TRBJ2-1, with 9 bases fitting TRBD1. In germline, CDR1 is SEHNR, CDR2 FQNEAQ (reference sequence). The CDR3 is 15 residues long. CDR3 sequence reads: CASSSQDRGFDEQLF. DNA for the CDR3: TGTGCCAGCAGCTCGCAAGACAGGGGGTTCGATGAGCAGCTCTTC. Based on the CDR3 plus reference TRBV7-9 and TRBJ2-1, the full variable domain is DTGVSQNPRHKITKRGQNVTFRCDPISEHNRLYWYRQTLGQGPEFLTYFQNEAQLEKSRLLSDRFSAERPKGSFSTLEIQRTEQGDSAMYLCASSSQDRGFDEQLFGPGTRLTVL.

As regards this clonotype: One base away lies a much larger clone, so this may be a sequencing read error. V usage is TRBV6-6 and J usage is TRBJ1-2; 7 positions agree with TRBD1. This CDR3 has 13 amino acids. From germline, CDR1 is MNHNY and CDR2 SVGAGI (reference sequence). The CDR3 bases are TGTGCCAGCAGTCACCAGGGGGGGAATGGCTTCACCTTC. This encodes CASSHQGGNGFTF.

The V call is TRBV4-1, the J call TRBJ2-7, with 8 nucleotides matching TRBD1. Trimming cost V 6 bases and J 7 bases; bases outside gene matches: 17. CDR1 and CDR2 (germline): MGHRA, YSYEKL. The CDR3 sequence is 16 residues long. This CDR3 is CASRPAVDRVLWEQYF. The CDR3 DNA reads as TGCGCCAGCAGGCCAGCGGTGGACAGGGTTTTGTGGGAGCAGTACTTC.

CDR3 loop: CATSSLGLAGGVAYNEQFF. The CDR3 DNA follows: TGTGCCACCAGCAGCTTGGGGCTAGCGGGGGGGGTGGCGTACAATGAGCAGTTCTTC. The J gene is TRBJ2-1, the V gene TRBV15; 12 nucleotides match TRBD2. Trimming at V came to 3 bases and at J to 4 bases, leaving 13 bases not matched to a gene. CDR3 length: 19 residues. Looked up from germline, CDR1 is LNHNV and CDR2 is YYDKDF (reference sequence).

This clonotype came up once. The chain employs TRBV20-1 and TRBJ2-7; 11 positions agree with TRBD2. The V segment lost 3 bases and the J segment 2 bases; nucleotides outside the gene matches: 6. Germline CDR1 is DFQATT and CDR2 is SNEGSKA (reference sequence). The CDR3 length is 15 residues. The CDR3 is CSASSGTSGTYEQYF. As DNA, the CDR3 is TGCAGTGCTAGTTCCGGGACTAGCGGAACCTACGAGCAGTACTTC.

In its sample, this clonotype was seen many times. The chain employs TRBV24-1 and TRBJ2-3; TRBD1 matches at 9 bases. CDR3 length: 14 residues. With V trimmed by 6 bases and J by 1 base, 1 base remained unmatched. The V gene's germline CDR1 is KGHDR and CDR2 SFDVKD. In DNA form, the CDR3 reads TGTGCCACCAGTCGGACAGGGGGCACAGATACGCAGTATTTT. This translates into CATSRTGGTDTQYF.

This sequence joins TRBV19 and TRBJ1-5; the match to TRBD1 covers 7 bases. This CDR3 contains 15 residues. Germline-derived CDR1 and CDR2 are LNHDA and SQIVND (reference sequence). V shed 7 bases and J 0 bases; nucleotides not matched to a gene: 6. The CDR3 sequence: CASTPGGHSNQPQHF. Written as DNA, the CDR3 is TGTGCCAGTACTCCAGGGGGGCATAGCAATCAGCCCCAGCATTTT. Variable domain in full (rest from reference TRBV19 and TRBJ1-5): DGGITQSPKYLFRKEGQNVTLSCEQNLNHDAMYWYRQDPGQGLRLIYYSQIVNDFQKGDIAEGYSVSREKKESFPLTVTSAQKNPTAFYLCASTPGGHSNQPQHFGDGTRLSIL.

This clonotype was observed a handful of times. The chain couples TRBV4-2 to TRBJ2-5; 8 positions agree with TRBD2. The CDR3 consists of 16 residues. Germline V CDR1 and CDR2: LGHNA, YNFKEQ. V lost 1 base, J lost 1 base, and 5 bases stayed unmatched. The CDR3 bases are TGTGCCAGCAGCCAAGTATCGGGGGGGCCCCAAGAGACCCAGTACTTC. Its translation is CASSQVSGGPQETQYF.

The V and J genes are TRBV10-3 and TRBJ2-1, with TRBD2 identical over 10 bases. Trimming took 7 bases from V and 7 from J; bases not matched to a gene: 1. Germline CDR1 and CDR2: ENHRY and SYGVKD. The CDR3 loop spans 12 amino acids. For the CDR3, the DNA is TGTGCCATCAAGGGACTAGCGAATGAGCAGTTCTTC. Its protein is CAIKGLANEQFF.

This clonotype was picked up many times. CDR3 nucleotides: TGTGCCAGTAGTATTGCAAGGACAGGGGCCACGACCTACGAGCAGTACTTC. It encodes CASSIARTGATTYEQYF. The genes are TRBV19 and TRBJ2-7, with 9 bases identical to TRBD1. The V and J ends lost 3 bases and 2 bases, in that order; junction bases with no gene match: 11. This CDR3 region has 17 residues. Germline assignment: CDR1 LNHDA and CDR2 SQIVND (reference sequence).

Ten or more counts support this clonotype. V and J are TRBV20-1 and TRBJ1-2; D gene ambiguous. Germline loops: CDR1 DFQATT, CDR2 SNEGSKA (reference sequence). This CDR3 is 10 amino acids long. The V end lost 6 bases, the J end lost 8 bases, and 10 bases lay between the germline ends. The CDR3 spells CSAPDEGYTF. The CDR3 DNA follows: TGCAGTGCCCCGGACGAGGGCTACACCTTC.

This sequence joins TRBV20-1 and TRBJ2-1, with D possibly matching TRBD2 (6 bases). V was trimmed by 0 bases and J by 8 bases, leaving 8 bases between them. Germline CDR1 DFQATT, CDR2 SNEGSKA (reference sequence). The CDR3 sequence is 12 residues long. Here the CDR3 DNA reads TGCAGTGCTAGAGATCGGAGGGATGAGCAGTTCTTC. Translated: CSARDRRDEQFF.

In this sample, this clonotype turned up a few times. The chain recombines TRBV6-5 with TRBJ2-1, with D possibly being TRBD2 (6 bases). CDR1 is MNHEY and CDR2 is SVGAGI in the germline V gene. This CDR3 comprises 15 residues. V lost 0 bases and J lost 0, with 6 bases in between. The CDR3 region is CASSYSGGSYNEQFF. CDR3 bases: TGTGCCAGCAGTTACTCCGGGGGCTCCTACAATGAGCAGTTCTTC.

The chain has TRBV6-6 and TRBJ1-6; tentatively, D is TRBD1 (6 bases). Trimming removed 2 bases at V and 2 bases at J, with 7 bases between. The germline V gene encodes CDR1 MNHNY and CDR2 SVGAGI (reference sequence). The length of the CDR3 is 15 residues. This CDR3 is CASSYEGAYNSPLHF. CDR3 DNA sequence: TGTGCCAGCAGTTACGAGGGGGCCTATAATTCACCCCTCCACTTT.

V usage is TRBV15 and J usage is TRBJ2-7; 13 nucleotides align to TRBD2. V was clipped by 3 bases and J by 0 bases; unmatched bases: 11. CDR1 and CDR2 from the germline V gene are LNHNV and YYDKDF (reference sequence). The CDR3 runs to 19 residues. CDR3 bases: TGTGCCACCAGCAGTCTCCGCGGGACTAGCGGGGTCTCCTCCTACGAGCAGTACTTC. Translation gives CATSSLRGTSGVSSYEQYF.

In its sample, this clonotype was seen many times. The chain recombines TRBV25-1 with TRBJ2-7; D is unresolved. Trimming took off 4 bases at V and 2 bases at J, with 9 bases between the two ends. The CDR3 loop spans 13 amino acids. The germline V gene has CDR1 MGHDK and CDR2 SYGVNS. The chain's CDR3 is CASSGGSPYEQYF. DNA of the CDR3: TGTGCCAGCAGTGGCGGAAGTCCCTACGAGCAGTACTTC.

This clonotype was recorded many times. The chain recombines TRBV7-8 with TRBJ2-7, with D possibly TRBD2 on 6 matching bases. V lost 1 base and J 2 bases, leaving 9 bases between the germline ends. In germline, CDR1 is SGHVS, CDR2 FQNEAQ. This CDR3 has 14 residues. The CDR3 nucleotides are TGTGCCAGCAGCTTAGTTGGGACTCCCTACGAGCAGTACTTC. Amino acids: CASSLVGTPYEQYF.

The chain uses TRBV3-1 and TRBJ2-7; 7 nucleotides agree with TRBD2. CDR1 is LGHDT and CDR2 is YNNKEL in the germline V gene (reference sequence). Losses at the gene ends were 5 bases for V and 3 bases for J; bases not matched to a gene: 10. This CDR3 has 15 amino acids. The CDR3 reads CASSVDPGTNYEQYF. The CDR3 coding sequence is TGTGCCAGCAGCGTCGACCCAGGGACTAACTACGAGCAGTACTTC.

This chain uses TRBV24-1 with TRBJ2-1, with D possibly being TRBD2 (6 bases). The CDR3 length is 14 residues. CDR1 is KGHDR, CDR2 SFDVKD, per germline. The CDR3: CARDPAVWGDEQFF. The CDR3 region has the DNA TGTGCTAGAGATCCAGCGGTCTGGGGGGATGAGCAGTTCTTC.

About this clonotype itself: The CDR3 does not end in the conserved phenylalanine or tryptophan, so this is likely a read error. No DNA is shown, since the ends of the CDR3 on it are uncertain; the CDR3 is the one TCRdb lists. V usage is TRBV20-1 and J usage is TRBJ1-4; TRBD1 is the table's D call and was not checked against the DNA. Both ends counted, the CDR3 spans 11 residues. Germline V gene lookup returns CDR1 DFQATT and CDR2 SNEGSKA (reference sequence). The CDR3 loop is CSAQVDRGLVY.

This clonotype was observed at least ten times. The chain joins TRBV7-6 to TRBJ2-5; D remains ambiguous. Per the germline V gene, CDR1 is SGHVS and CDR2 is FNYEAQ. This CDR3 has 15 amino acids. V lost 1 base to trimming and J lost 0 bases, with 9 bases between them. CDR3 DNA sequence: TGTGCCAGCAGCTTAGGTCGGTCAGACCAAGAGACCCAGTACTTC. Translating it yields CASSLGRSDQETQYF.

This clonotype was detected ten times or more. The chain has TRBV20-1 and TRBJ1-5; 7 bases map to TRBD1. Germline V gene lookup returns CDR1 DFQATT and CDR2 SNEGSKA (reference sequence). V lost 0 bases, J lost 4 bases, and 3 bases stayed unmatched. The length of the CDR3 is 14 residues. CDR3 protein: CSAREHRGNQPQHF. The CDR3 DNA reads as TGCAGTGCTAGAGAGCACAGGGGAAATCAGCCCCAGCATTTT.

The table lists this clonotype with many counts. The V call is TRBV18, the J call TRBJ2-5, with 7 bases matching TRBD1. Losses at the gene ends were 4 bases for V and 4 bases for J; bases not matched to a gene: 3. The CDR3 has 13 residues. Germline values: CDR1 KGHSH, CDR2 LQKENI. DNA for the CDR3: TGTGCCAGCTCACGAACAGGGGTAGAGACCCAGTACTTC. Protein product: CASSRTGVETQYF.